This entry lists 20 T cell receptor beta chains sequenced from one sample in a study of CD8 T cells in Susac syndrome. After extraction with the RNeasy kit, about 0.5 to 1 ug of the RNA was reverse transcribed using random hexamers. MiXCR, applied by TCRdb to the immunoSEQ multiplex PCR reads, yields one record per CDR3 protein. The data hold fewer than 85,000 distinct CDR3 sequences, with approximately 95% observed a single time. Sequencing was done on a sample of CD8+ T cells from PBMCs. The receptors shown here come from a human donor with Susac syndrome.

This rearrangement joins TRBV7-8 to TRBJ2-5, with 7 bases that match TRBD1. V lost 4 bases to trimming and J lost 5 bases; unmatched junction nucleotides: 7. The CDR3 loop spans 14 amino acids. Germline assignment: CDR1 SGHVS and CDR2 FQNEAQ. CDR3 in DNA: TGTGCCAGCAGCTCGAAGACAGGGTCGGAGACCCAGTACTTC. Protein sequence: CASSSKTGSETQYF.

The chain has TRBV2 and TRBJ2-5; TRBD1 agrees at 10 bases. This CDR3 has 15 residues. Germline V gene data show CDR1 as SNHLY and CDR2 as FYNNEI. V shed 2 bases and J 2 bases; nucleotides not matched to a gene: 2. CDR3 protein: CASSELGQGQETQYF. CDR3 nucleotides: TGTGCCAGCAGTGAATTGGGACAGGGGCAAGAGACCCAGTACTTC.

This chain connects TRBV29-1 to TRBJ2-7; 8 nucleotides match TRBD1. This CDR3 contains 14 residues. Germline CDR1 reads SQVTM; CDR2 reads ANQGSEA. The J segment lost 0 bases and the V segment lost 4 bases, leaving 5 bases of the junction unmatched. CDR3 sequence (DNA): TGCAGCGTTGCAGGGGGCCCTTCCTCCTACGAGCAGTACTTC. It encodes CSVAGGPSSYEQYF.

CDR3 coding DNA: TGCAGTGCTGAGAACACCCGGGGAGGCACTGAAGCTTTCTTT. Its protein product is CSAENTRGGTEAFF. The genes are TRBV20-1 and TRBJ1-1; D unresolved. The CDR3 loop spans 14 amino acids. CDR1 and CDR2 from the germline V gene are DFQATT and SNEGSKA (reference sequence). The V and J ends lost 5 bases and 4 bases respectively, with 17 bases between them.

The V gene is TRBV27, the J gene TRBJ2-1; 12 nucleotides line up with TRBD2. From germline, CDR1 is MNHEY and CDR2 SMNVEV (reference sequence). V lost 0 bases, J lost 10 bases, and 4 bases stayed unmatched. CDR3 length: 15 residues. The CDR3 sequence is CASSLSTSGSGEQFF. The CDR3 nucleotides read TGTGCCAGCAGTTTATCGACTAGCGGGAGCGGCGAGCAGTTCTTC.

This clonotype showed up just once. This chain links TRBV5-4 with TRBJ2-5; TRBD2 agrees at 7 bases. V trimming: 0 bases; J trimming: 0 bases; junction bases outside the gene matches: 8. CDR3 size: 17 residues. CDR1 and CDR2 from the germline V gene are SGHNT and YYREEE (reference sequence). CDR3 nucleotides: TGTGCCAGCAGCTTGGATGGCGGGAGTGGAGACCAAGAGACCCAGTACTTC. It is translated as CASSLDGGSGDQETQYF.

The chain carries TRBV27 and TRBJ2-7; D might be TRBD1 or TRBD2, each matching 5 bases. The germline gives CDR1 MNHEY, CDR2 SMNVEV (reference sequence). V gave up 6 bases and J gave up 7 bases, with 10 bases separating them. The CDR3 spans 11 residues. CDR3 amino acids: CASRVWGEQYF. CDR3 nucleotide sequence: TGTGCCAGCAGGGTCTGGGGGGAGCAGTACTTC.

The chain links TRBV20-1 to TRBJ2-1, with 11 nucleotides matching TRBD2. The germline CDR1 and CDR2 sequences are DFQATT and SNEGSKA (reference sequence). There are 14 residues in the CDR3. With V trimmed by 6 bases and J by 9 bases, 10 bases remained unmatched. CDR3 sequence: CSALAGEGAVEQFF. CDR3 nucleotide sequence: TGCAGTGCACTAGCGGGAGAGGGTGCGGTTGAGCAGTTCTTC.

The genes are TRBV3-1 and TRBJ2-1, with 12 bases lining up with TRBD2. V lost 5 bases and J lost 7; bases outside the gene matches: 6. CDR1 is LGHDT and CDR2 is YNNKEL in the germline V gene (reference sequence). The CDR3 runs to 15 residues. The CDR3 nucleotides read TGTGCCAGCAGCAAGGCTAGCGGGAGGGCGAATGAGCAGTTCTTC. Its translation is CASSKASGRANEQFF.

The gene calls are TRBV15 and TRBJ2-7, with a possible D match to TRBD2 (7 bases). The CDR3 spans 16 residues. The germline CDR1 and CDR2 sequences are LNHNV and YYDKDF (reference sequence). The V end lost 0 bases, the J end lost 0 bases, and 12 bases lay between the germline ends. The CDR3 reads CATSREGRGSSYEQYF. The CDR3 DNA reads TGTGCCACCAGCAGAGAGGGGAGGGGGAGCTCCTACGAGCAGTACTTC.

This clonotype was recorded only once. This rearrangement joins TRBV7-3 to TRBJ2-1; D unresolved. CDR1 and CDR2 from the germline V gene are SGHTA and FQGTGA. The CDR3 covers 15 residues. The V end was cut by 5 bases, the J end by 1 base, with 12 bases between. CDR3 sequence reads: CASSQSDGSYNEQFF. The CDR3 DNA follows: TGTGCCAGCAGCCAATCGGACGGGTCCTACAATGAGCAGTTCTTC.

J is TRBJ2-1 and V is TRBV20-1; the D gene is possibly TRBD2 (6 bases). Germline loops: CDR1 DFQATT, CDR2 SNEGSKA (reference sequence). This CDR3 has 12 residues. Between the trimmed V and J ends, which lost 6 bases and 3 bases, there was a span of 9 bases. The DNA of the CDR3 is TGCAGTGCCCAGACTAGCTACAATGAGCAGTTCTTC. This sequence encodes CSAQTSYNEQFF.

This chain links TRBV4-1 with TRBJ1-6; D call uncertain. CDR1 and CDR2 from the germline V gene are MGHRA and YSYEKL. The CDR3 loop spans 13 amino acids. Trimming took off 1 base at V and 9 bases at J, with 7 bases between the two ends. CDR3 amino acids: CASSQGYGSPLHF. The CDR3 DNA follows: TGCGCCAGCAGCCAAGGATATGGTTCACCCCTCCACTTT.

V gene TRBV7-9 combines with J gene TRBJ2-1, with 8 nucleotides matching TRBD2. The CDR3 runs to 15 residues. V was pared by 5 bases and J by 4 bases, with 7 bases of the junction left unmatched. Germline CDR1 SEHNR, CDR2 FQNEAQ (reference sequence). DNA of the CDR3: TGTGCCAGCAGCGCCGTAGCGGGACCATACAATGAGCAGTTCTTC. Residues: CASSAVAGPYNEQFF.

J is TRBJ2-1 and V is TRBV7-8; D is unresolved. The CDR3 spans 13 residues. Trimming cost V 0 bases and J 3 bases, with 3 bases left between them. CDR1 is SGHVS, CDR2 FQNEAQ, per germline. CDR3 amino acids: CASSLADYNEQFF. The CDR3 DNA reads TGTGCCAGCAGCTTAGCCGACTACAATGAGCAGTTCTTC.

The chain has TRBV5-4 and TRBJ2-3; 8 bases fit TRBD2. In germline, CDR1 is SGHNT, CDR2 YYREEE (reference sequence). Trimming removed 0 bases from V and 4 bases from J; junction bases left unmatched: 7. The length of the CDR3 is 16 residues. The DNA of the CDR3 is TGTGCCAGCAGCTTGGAGGCTAGCGGGTCTCCAGATACGCAGTATTTT. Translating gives CASSLEASGSPDTQYF.

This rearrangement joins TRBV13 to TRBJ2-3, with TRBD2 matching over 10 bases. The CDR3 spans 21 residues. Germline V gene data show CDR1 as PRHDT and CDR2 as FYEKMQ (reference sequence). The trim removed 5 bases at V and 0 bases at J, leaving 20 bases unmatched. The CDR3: CASSPREGLAVPHTSTDTQYF. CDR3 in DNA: TGTGCCAGCAGCCCGAGAGAAGGACTAGCGGTTCCACACACTAGCACAGATACGCAGTATTTT.

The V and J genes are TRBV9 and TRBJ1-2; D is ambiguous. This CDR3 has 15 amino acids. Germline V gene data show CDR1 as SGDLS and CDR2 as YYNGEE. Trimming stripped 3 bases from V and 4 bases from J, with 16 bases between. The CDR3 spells CASSAQDDPAYGYTF. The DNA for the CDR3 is TGTGCCAGCAGCGCCCAGGACGACCCAGCCTATGGCTACACCTTC.

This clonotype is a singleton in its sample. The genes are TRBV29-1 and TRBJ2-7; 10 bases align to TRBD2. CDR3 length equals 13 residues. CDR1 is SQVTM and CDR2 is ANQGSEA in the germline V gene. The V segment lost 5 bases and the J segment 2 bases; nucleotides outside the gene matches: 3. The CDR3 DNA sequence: TGCAGCGTTCTAGGACTAGCGGCCTACGAGCAGTACTTC. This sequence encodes CSVLGLAAYEQYF.

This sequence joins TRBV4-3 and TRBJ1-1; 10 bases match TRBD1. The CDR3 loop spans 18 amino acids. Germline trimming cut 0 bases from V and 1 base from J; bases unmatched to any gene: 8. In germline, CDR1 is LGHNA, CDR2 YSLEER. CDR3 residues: CASSQDDVGDRGNTEAFF. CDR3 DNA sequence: TGCGCCAGCAGCCAAGATGATGTGGGGGACAGGGGGAACACTGAAGCTTTCTTT.